The 20 T cell receptor beta chains in this list originate from one sample, sequenced in a study of cytomegalovirus exposure and HLA in healthy donors. The study ran its PCR with 60 Vbeta and 13 Jbeta primers. The protocol was immunoSEQ multiplex PCR, while the TCRdb copy is restricted to in-frame clones and leaves out a portion. The table includes around 170,000 clones, 77% detected once. Source material: PBMCs. These receptors all stem from a man between 18 and 35 years old in good health and CMV-seronegative.

In this sample, this clone turned up a few times. This chain joins TRBV5-1 and TRBJ2-5, with 8 bases that match TRBD2. V dropped 2 bases and J dropped 4; count of bases not matched to a gene: 7. CDR1 is SGHRS, CDR2 YFSETQ, per germline. The CDR3 runs 15 residues. The CDR3: CASSLLGLGGETQYF. The CDR3 coding sequence is TGCGCCAGCAGCTTACTGGGACTAGGAGGAGAGACCCAGTACTTC.

This chain links TRBV15 with TRBJ2-7; D call uncertain. The CDR3 is 12 residues long. CDR1 LNHNV and CDR2 YYDKDF come from the germline V gene (reference sequence). The V end lost 4 bases, the J end lost 2 bases, and 6 bases lay between the germline ends. The CDR3 nucleotides are TGTGCCACCAGCAATAGCCCCTACGAGCAGTACTTC. Translated: CATSNSPYEQYF. The full variable domain, its missing parts supplied by reference TRBV15 and TRBJ2-7, is DAMVIQNPRYQVTQFGKPVTLSCSQTLNHNVMYWYQQKSSQAPKLLFHYYDKDFNNEADTPDNFQSRRPNTSFCFLDIRSPGLGDTAMYLCATSNSPYEQYFGPGTRLTVT.

J is TRBJ1-3 and V is TRBV28; the match to TRBD1 covers 10 bases. Germline CDR1 and CDR2: MDHEN and SYDVKM. The CDR3 loop spans 17 amino acids. J gave up 0 bases and V 6 bases, and 8 bases lay outside the gene matches. In nucleotides, the CDR3 is TGTGCCAGCAGACCGGGACAGGGGCAAAGCTCTGGAAACACCATATATTTT. This gives the protein CASRPGQGQSSGNTIYF.

There are a few counts of this clone. The chain has TRBV2 and TRBJ1-1; the D gene is possibly TRBD1 (5 bases). This CDR3 spans 14 amino acids. CDR1 is SNHLY and CDR2 is FYNNEI in the germline V gene. Trimming removed 3 bases at V and 3 bases at J, with 11 bases between. The CDR3 reads CASSDDSAHTEAFF. CDR3 in DNA: TGTGCCAGCAGTGACGACAGTGCCCACACTGAAGCTTTCTTT.

This clone has just one count. The V call is TRBV11-1, the J call TRBJ2-7, with 12 bases fitting TRBD1. Germline V gene lookup returns CDR1 SGHAT and CDR2 FQDESV (reference sequence). Trimming removed 3 bases from V and 5 bases from J; junction bases left unmatched: 5. CDR3 length: 15 amino acids. The CDR3 is CASSFHGTGGDEQYF. The CDR3 DNA reads TGTGCCAGCAGCTTCCATGGGACAGGGGGCGACGAGCAGTACTTC. Supplemented by reference TRBV11-1 and TRBJ2-7, the full variable domain reads EAEVAQSPRYKITEKSQAVAFWCDPISGHATLYWYRQILGQGPELLVQFQDESVVDDSQLPKDRFSAERLKGVDSTLKIQPAELGDSAMYLCASSFHGTGGDEQYFGPGTRLTVT.

The chain carries TRBV19 and TRBJ1-2, with D possibly being TRBD1 (5 bases). The CDR3 has 13 residues. V lost 2 bases and J 6 bases, leaving 10 bases between the germline ends. Germline CDR1 is LNHDA and CDR2 is SQIVND (reference sequence). The CDR3 is CASSIQGVDGYTF. The DNA of the CDR3 is TGTGCCAGTAGTATACAGGGTGTCGATGGCTACACCTTC. The whole variable domain, filled in from reference TRBV19 and TRBJ1-2, reads DGGITQSPKYLFRKEGQNVTLSCEQNLNHDAMYWYRQDPGQGLRLIYYSQIVNDFQKGDIAEGYSVSREKKESFPLTVTSAQKNPTAFYLCASSIQGVDGYTFGSGTRLTVV.

V is TRBV19 and J is TRBJ2-7; 8 bases map to TRBD1. The V gene end was trimmed by 10 bases and the J gene end by 0 bases; junction bases not matched to a gene: 11. Germline V lookup: CDR1 LNHDA, CDR2 SQIVND (reference sequence). CDR3 length: 15 residues. The CDR3 sequence: CANTPGDRSSYEQYF. Written as DNA, the CDR3 is TGTGCCAACACCCCTGGGGACAGGAGCTCCTACGAGCAGTACTTC.

V is TRBV2 and J is TRBJ2-1; 7 nucleotides line up with TRBD2. With 1 base clipped from V and 5 bases from J, the junction kept 8 bases outside the gene matches. Germline values: CDR1 SNHLY, CDR2 FYNNEI. This CDR3 contains 16 residues. Here the CDR3 reads CASSEGPGLDHNEQFF. DNA for the CDR3: TGTGCCAGCAGTGAAGGCCCTGGACTAGATCACAATGAGCAGTTCTTC.

The chain uses TRBV6-1 and TRBJ1-5; 9 bases fit TRBD1. The germline V gene has CDR1 MNHNS and CDR2 SASEGT. Trimming at V came to 6 bases and at J to 9 bases, leaving 9 bases not matched to a gene. The CDR3 sequence is 14 residues long. In DNA, the CDR3 is TGTGCCAGCAGCACCGACAGGGGGGTAGGGCCCCAGCATTTT. Translating gives CASSTDRGVGPQHF.

The chain recombines TRBV27 with TRBJ1-1, with D uncertain. Germline V CDR1 and CDR2: MNHEY, SMNVEV (reference sequence). V dropped 5 bases and J dropped 0 bases, with 7 bases sitting between them. This CDR3 region has 13 residues. In DNA form, the CDR3 reads TGTGCCAGCAGTCAACTCCTGAACACTGAAGCTTTCTTT. The encoded protein is CASSQLLNTEAFF.

The chain couples TRBV30 to TRBJ2-3; 15 bases line up with TRBD2. The CDR3 consists of 16 residues. V gave up 1 base and J gave up 5 bases; unmatched junction bases: 4. The germline gives CDR1 GTSNPN, CDR2 SVGIG (reference sequence). CDR3 loop: CAWSDGTSGRIDTQYF. The CDR3 region has the DNA TGTGCCTGGAGTGACGGGACTAGCGGGAGGATAGATACGCAGTATTTT. The full variable domain, completed using reference TRBV30 and TRBJ2-3, is SQTIHQWPATLVQPVGSPLSLECTVEGTSNPNLYWYRQAAGRGLQLLFYSVGIGQISSEVPQNLSASRPQDRQFILSSKKLLLSDSGFYLCAWSDGTSGRIDTQYFGPGTRLTVL.

V is TRBV5-1 and J is TRBJ2-7, with unresolved D. V lost 4 bases, J lost 2 bases, and 16 bases lay in between. Germline V gene data show CDR1 as SGHRS and CDR2 as YFSETQ. The CDR3 has 15 residues. The CDR3 nucleotides are TGCGCCAGCAGCCCCGGGTCCCCGGAAGCCTACGAGCAGTACTTC. This translates into CASSPGSPEAYEQYF.

The V call is TRBV7-2, the J call TRBJ2-4, with 8 bases fitting TRBD2. V lost 5 bases to trimming and J lost 0 bases; unmatched junction nucleotides: 9. The germline V gene has CDR1 SGHTA and CDR2 FQGNSA. CDR3 size: 17 residues. CDR3: CASSQGLVGLAKNIQYF. The DNA for the CDR3 is TGTGCCAGCAGCCAGGGACTAGTCGGACTAGCCAAAAACATTCAGTACTTC.

The chain links TRBV11-2 to TRBJ2-5, with D tentatively TRBD1 (7 bases). The ends were cut back, 0 bases at V and 5 bases at J, with 22 bases in the middle. The CDR3 has 18 residues. Germline V gene sequence: CDR1 SGHAT, CDR2 FQNNGV. This chain's CDR3 is CASSLEGRQQGSLETQYF. The DNA of the CDR3 is TGTGCCAGCAGCTTAGAAGGGAGGCAACAGGGGAGCCTGGAGACCCAGTACTTC.

J is TRBJ2-5 and V is TRBV7-9, with 12 nucleotides matching TRBD2. This CDR3 has 17 residues. Germline V gene sequence: CDR1 SEHNR, CDR2 FQNEAQ (reference sequence). The ends lost 5 bases at V and 3 bases at J; junction bases unmatched: 10. The chain's CDR3 is CASSRGSSGGAEETQYF. Here the CDR3 DNA reads TGTGCCAGCAGCCGGGGATCTAGCGGGGGGGCCGAAGAGACCCAGTACTTC.

This clone was counted only a few times. The chain couples TRBV7-6 to TRBJ2-7, with 8 bases fitting TRBD1. Germline loops: CDR1 SGHVS, CDR2 FNYEAQ. The length of the CDR3 is 14 residues. V lost 4 bases to trimming and J lost 2 bases; unmatched junction nucleotides: 4. The CDR3 nucleotides read TGTGCCAGCAGCTGGGGGACAGGACCCTACGAGCAGTACTTC. This codes for CASSWGTGPYEQYF.

The rearrangement joins TRBV6-5 to TRBJ1-2; D possibly corresponds to TRBD1 (6 bases). Germline V gives CDR1 MNHEY, CDR2 SVGAGI. V lost 6 bases, J lost 4 bases, and 12 bases lay in between. The length of the CDR3 is 13 residues. CDR3 amino acids: CASRPDRLYGYTF. The CDR3 DNA reads TGTGCCAGCAGACCCGACAGGCTCTATGGCTACACCTTC.

This chain connects TRBV6-5 to TRBJ1-1, with D perhaps matching TRBD1 (5 bases). This CDR3 comprises 14 residues. Deletions cut 2 bases from V and 1 base from J, with 8 bases between. The germline CDR1 and CDR2 sequences are MNHEY and SVGAGI. The CDR3 DNA sequence: TGTGCCAGCAGTTACCTCAGGGCGAACACTGAAGCTTTCTTT. Encoded protein: CASSYLRANTEAFF.

This clone showed up just once. The rearrangement uses TRBV27 and TRBJ1-1; D ambiguous. The germline gives CDR1 MNHEY, CDR2 SMNVEV (reference sequence). The CDR3 is made up of 12 amino acids. Trimming cost V 3 bases and J 4 bases, with 6 bases left between them. The CDR3 spells CASSLTGTEAFF. CDR3 in DNA: TGTGCCAGCAGTTTGACGGGCACTGAAGCTTTCTTT.

The chain is built from TRBV25-1 and TRBJ2-1, with TRBD2 as a possible D gene (6 bases). Trimming stripped 11 bases from V and 0 bases from J, with 11 bases between. The CDR3 loop spans 13 amino acids. In germline, CDR1 is MGHDK, CDR2 SYGVNS. The CDR3 is CACLGSSYNEQFF. The CDR3 DNA follows: TGTGCCTGCCTCGGGAGCTCCTACAATGAGCAGTTCTTC. Complete variable domain (other parts from reference TRBV25-1 and TRBJ2-1): EADIYQTPRYLVIGTGKKITLECSQTMGHDKMYWYQQDPGMELHLIHYSYGVNSTEKGDLSSESTVSRIRTEHFPLTLESARPSHTSQYLCACLGSSYNEQFFGPGTRLTVL.